This record looks at one T cell receptor beta chain sequence and its context. J lost 1 base, V lost 1 base, and 4 bases had no gene match. Germline V CDR1 and CDR2: LGHNA, YSLEER. The CDR3 contains 16 residues. This entry is derived from a study of T cell changes during pregnancy in multiple sclerosis. Only in-frame clones appear in the TCRdb table, and some are missing; sequencing was by immunoSEQ multiplex PCR. The data show fewer than 50,000 clones, roughly 91% seen once. The receptor comes from a female donor with multiple sclerosis, enrolled in a pregnancy study. The starting material was CD8+ T cells from peripheral blood mononuclear cells, obtained in the first trimester of pregnancy. The chain combines TRBV4-3 with TRBJ2-3; 8 nucleotides line up with TRBD2. The CDR3 bases are TGCGCCAGCAGCCAAGTCCGGGGGGGCGGCACAGATACGCAGTATTTT. It yields the protein CASSQVRGGGTDTQYF.